These 21 T cell receptor beta chains share one sample of origin, sequenced in a study of blood T cell repertoires in COVID-19. Assay used: immunoSEQ multiplex PCR; TCRdb lists only in-frame clones, some missing. The table includes fewer than 150,000 clones, about four fifths detected once. Material: peripheral blood. The receptors come from a woman older than 75 in a cohort sampled during active or convalescent COVID-19.

The rearrangement joins TRBV9 to TRBJ2-2; the match to TRBD1 covers 7 bases. CDR3 size: 15 residues. V trimming: 3 bases; J trimming: 4 bases; junction bases outside the gene matches: 6. Germline assignment: CDR1 SGDLS and CDR2 YYNGEE. CDR3 nucleotides: TGTGCCAGCAGCGAGACAGGGTTGGTCACCGGGGAGCTGTTTTTT. Amino acids: CASSETGLVTGELFF.

V is TRBV28 and J is TRBJ1-1; the D gene is possibly TRBD1 (6 bases). Trimming stripped 7 bases from V and 11 bases from J, with 23 bases between. CDR1 is MDHEN, CDR2 SYDVKM, per germline. This CDR3 spans 14 amino acids. The DNA for the CDR3 is TGTGCCAGCATCTCAACAGGGTCACCTGAAGGGGCTTTCTTT. This codes for CASISTGSPEGAFF. Together with reference TRBV28 and TRBJ1-1, the CDR3 gives the full variable domain: DVKVTQSSRYLVKRTGEKVFLECVQDMDHENMFWYRQDPGLGLRLIYFSYDVKMKEKGDIPEGYSVSREKKERFSLILESASTNQTSMYLCASISTGSPEGAFFGQGTRLTVV.

This clone was found once. V and J are TRBV3-1 (or the pseudogene TRBV3-2) and TRBJ1-2, with unresolved D. The CDR3 loop spans 14 amino acids. The V gene lost 5 bases and the J gene lost 3 bases, with 13 bases spanning the gap. In germline, CDR1 is LGHDT, CDR2 YNNKEL (reference sequence). The CDR3 DNA reads TGTGCCAGCAGCAAGGGAGTGGAAGACTATGGCTACACCTTC. This codes for CASSKGVEDYGYTF.

This clone was detected once. V gene TRBV5-1 combines with J gene TRBJ2-2, with D hard to call. Germline CDR1 reads SGHRS; CDR2 reads YFSETQ. The CDR3 consists of 13 residues. Trimming shortened V by 4 bases and J by 6 bases, and 10 bases separated the two germline ends. This chain's CDR3 is CASSPPLPGELFF. DNA for the CDR3: TGCGCCAGCAGCCCTCCTCTCCCCGGGGAGCTGTTTTTT.

This clone was counted a few times. The J gene is TRBJ2-1, the V gene TRBV7-2, with TRBD2 matching over 9 bases. In germline, CDR1 is SGHTA, CDR2 FQGNSA. This CDR3 has 16 amino acids. With V trimmed by 3 bases and J by 8 bases, 11 bases remained unmatched. The CDR3 loop reads CASSFLAGASGDEQFF. The DNA for the CDR3 is TGTGCCAGCAGCTTCTTAGCGGGGGCTTCGGGGGATGAGCAGTTCTTC.

V gene TRBV11-2 combines with J gene TRBJ2-1; tentatively, D is TRBD2 (7 bases). Germline V gene data show CDR1 as SGHAT and CDR2 as FQNNGV. This CDR3 has 15 amino acids. With 5 bases removed from V and 2 bases from J, the gap between germline ends came to 13 bases. CDR3 in amino acids: CASSRGAQTYNEQFF. CDR3 DNA: TGTGCCAGCAGCCGGGGGGCTCAAACCTACAATGAGCAGTTCTTC.

Sample share makes this clone medium-sized (0.01 to 0.1%). CDR3 loop: CASSLGTGGYDGYTF. DNA of the CDR3: TGTGCCAGCAGCTTAGGTACAGGCGGATACGATGGCTACACCTTC. The rearrangement joins TRBV7-3 to TRBJ1-2; the D gene is possibly TRBD1 (5 bases). The CDR3 is 15 residues long. V shed 2 bases and J shed 6 bases, with 16 bases lying between them. The V gene's germline CDR1 is SGHTA and CDR2 FQGTGA.

The chain recombines TRBV24-1 with TRBJ1-2; maybe TRBD1 (6 bases). Per germline, CDR1 KGHDR and CDR2 SFDVKD. Trimming stripped 9 bases from V and 3 bases from J, with 13 bases between. There are 13 residues in the CDR3. The CDR3 is CATRGAGDYGYTF. The CDR3 DNA is TGTGCCACCCGGGGGGCAGGGGACTATGGCTACACCTTC.

The V and J genes are TRBV2 and TRBJ2-7; perhaps TRBD1 as D (7 bases). Germline CDR1 is SNHLY and CDR2 is FYNNEI. Trimming stripped 8 bases from V and 0 bases from J, with 14 bases between. CDR3 length: 14 amino acids. The CDR3 spells CASCRGANSYEQYF. The CDR3 nucleotides read TGTGCCAGCTGCAGGGGGGCGAACTCCTACGAGCAGTACTTC.

A note on this clone: One end of the junction does not line up with germline, which may come from a read error. The chain employs TRBV2 and TRBJ2-6, with D possibly TRBD1 on 6 matching bases. The CDR3 consists of 15 residues. Germline CDR1 reads SNHLY; CDR2 reads FYNNEI. This CDR3 is CAGRDTNSGANVLTF. The CDR3, as DNA: TGTGCCGGCAGGGACACAAACTCTGGGGCCAACGTCCTGACTTTC.

The chain joins TRBV5-6 to TRBJ2-5, with 9 bases identical to TRBD1. Trimming took 4 bases from V and 4 from J; bases not matched to a gene: 5. This CDR3 contains 14 residues. The germline V gene encodes CDR1 SGHDT and CDR2 YYEEEE. The CDR3 is CASSQDRGRETQYF. The CDR3 DNA reads as TGTGCCAGCAGCCAGGACAGGGGAAGAGAGACCCAGTACTTC. Full variable domain (outside the CDR3, taken from reference TRBV5-6 and TRBJ2-5): DAGVTQSPTHLIKTRGQQVTLRCSPKSGHDTVSWYQQALGQGPQFIFQYYEEEERQRGNFPDRFSGHQFPNYSSELNVNALLLGDSALYLCASSQDRGRETQYFGPGTRLLVL.

The genes are TRBV19 and TRBJ1-2; 8 nucleotides agree with TRBD1. The CDR3 spans 15 residues. V gave up 6 bases and J gave up 4 bases; unmatched junction bases: 10. Germline V gene sequence: CDR1 LNHDA, CDR2 SQIVND (reference sequence). CDR3 protein: CASSLPGQGRYGYTF. CDR3 bases: TGTGCCAGTAGCCTACCTGGACAGGGCCGCTATGGCTACACCTTC.

The gene calls are TRBV19 and TRBJ2-3, with 12 bases fitting TRBD2. The CDR3 loop spans 15 amino acids. The germline CDR1 and CDR2 sequences are LNHDA and SQIVND (reference sequence). V lost 4 bases, J lost 3 bases, and 2 bases stayed unmatched. This CDR3 reads CASSRLAGETDTQYF. For the CDR3, the DNA is TGTGCCAGTAGTAGACTAGCGGGAGAAACAGATACGCAGTATTTT.

J is TRBJ1-4 and V is TRBV18, with D possibly matching TRBD1 (6 bases). Germline V gene lookup returns CDR1 KGHSH and CDR2 LQKENI. With 0 bases removed from V and 2 bases from J, the gap between germline ends came to 10 bases. There are 16 residues in the CDR3. In DNA form, the CDR3 reads TGTGCCAGCTCACCACCAGGGACACATACTAATGAAAAACTGTTTTTT. Residues: CASSPPGTHTNEKLFF.

The chain combines TRBV5-1 with TRBJ1-6, with D uncertain. V lost 0 bases and J 4 bases, leaving 8 bases between the germline ends. This CDR3 region has 15 residues. Germline V lookup: CDR1 SGHRS, CDR2 YFSETQ. CDR3 sequence (DNA): TGCGCCAGCAGCTTGGCACCGGGGTATAATTCACCCCTCCACTTT. Amino acid sequence: CASSLAPGYNSPLHF.

DNA of the CDR3: TGTGCCAGCAGACTCCAAAGTCCAGGGGCGTGGGGCACTGAAGCTTTCTTT. The encoded protein is CASRLQSPGAWGTEAFF. This chain connects TRBV3-1 (or the pseudogene TRBV3-2) to TRBJ1-1, with D possibly TRBD1 on 6 matching bases. The V and J ends lost 6 bases and 4 bases respectively, with 24 bases between them. Germline V gene lookup returns CDR1 LGHDT and CDR2 YNNKEL (reference sequence). This CDR3 is built from 17 residues.

The genes are TRBV27 and TRBJ1-5; D remains ambiguous. The V gene's germline CDR1 is MNHEY and CDR2 SMNVEV (reference sequence). There are 18 residues in the CDR3. The V gene lost 4 bases and the J gene lost 2 bases, with 21 bases spanning the gap. The CDR3: CASSSSSGWVDGNQPQHF. The CDR3 DNA follows: TGTGCCAGCAGTTCCTCGTCGGGGTGGGTGGATGGCAATCAGCCCCAGCATTTT.

The count of this clone is one. V is TRBV2 and J is TRBJ1-1; a possible D gene is TRBD1 (6 bases). V was shortened by 4 bases and J by 9 bases, with 12 bases between the two germline ends. Germline V gene sequence: CDR1 SNHLY, CDR2 FYNNEI. The CDR3 contains 12 residues. CDR3 in amino acids: CASSAYRDQAFF. CDR3 nucleotides: TGTGCCAGCAGTGCCTACAGGGATCAAGCTTTCTTT.

The rearrangement joins TRBV3-1 (or the pseudogene TRBV3-2) to TRBJ1-1; D may be TRBD1 (5 bases). The CDR3 has 14 residues. CDR1 and CDR2 (germline): LGHDT, YNNKEL (reference sequence). Trimming took off 4 bases at V and 5 bases at J, with 14 bases between the two ends. Here the CDR3 DNA reads TGTGCCAGCAGCCTGACCCAGGGTTGGACTGAAGCTTTCTTT. It specifies CASSLTQGWTEAFF.

This clone has a single count. V usage is TRBV3-1 (or the pseudogene TRBV3-2) and J usage is TRBJ2-2, with 9 bases lining up with TRBD2. J was trimmed by 1 base and V by 5 bases; bases with no gene match: 2. Germline V gene data show CDR1 as LGHDT and CDR2 as YNNKEL (reference sequence). The CDR3 spans 15 residues. CDR3: CASSLAGVNTGELFF. CDR3 DNA: TGTGCCAGCAGCTTAGCGGGGGTGAACACCGGGGAGCTGTTTTTT.

The J gene is TRBJ2-5, the V gene TRBV9; D is perhaps TRBD2 (6 bases). Trimming stripped 1 base from V and 4 bases from J, with 17 bases between. This CDR3 contains 16 residues. Germline assignment: CDR1 SGDLS and CDR2 YYNGEE. Written as DNA, the CDR3 is TGTGCCAGCAGCGTATCTGCTAGCGTACTGGGAGAGACCCAGTACTTC. It translates to CASSVSASVLGETQYF.